The next 18 T cell receptor beta chains were all read from a single sample in a study of shared clonotypes between healthy human individuals. TCRdb keeps only in-frame clones here, not all; method: immunoSEQ multiplex PCR. The profile shows 470,000 or so clones, 70% to 80% of them singletons. Sample: PBMCs. These receptors came from a woman between 40 and 50 years old in good health. Some clones in this sample may be carry-over from other donors' samples.

The CDR3 protein is CASSIDSSSYEQYF. The CDR3, as DNA: TGTGCCAGCAGTATTGACAGCAGCTCCTACGAGCAGTACTTC. V is TRBV2 and J is TRBJ2-7, with a tentative D call TRBD1 (5 bases). CDR3 size: 14 residues. In germline, CDR1 is SNHLY, CDR2 FYNNEI. V lost 5 bases, J lost 0 bases, and 11 bases lay in between.

The CDR3 nucleotides are TGTGCCAGCAGACCGGGACTAGCGTTGAGCGGGGAGCTGTTTTTT. Translated: CASRPGLALSGELFF. The gene calls are TRBV6-5 and TRBJ2-2, with 10 bases identical to TRBD2. Germline CDR1 is MNHEY and CDR2 is SVGAGI. The CDR3 loop spans 15 amino acids. V lost 6 bases and J lost 7; bases outside the gene matches: 8.

To note about this clone: Other DNA sequences in this sample translate to the same CDR3. The J gene is TRBJ1-3, the V gene TRBV6-5; D not certain. Germline loops: CDR1 MNHEY, CDR2 SVGAGI. CDR3 length: 12 residues. V lost 9 bases and J 1 base, leaving 7 bases between the germline ends. CDR3 DNA sequence: TGTGCCAGTCTGAGTTCTGGAAACACCATATATTTT. Amino acid sequence: CASLSSGNTIYF.

The chain combines TRBV4-3 with TRBJ2-7; TRBD2 aligns across 7 bases. The length of the CDR3 is 17 residues. Germline lookup yields CDR1 LGHNA and CDR2 YSLEER. V trimming: 4 bases; J trimming: 2 bases; junction bases outside the gene matches: 14. The CDR3 DNA is TGCGCCAGCAGCCCCCATGGGAGGGTCCGGGGACCCTACGAGCAGTACTTC. Its protein product is CASSPHGRVRGPYEQYF.

The chain is built from TRBV7-9 and TRBJ2-3; D might be TRBD1 or TRBD2, each matching 5 bases. V lost 8 bases and J lost 6, with 18 bases in between. This CDR3 is 14 amino acids long. Germline CDR1 reads SEHNR; CDR2 reads FQNEAQ (reference sequence). Here the CDR3 reads CASWRSGEGDTQYF. For the CDR3, the DNA is TGTGCCAGCTGGCGTTCAGGAGAGGGGGATACGCAGTATTTT.

The CDR3, as DNA: TGTGCCAGCAGCTTGGAACAGGGGGTGGTGGCTTTCTTT. Translation: CASSLEQGVVAFF. This chain joins TRBV5-8 and TRBJ1-1; TRBD1 agrees at 8 bases. Germline V gene sequence: CDR1 SGHTS, CDR2 YDEGEE. This CDR3 region has 13 residues. V was clipped by 0 bases and J by 11 bases; unmatched bases: 6.

To note about this clone: At the DNA level, this CDR3 is encoded by other sequences in the same sample as well. The chain has TRBV6-5 and TRBJ2-7, with D possibly being TRBD1 (5 bases). Looked up from germline, CDR1 is MNHEY and CDR2 is SVGAGI. V was clipped by 5 bases and J by 1 base, with 12 bases between them. This CDR3 is built from 14 residues. The CDR3 bases are TGTGCCAGCAGTCCTGATAGGGGTTCCTACGAGCAGTACTTC. Protein sequence: CASSPDRGSYEQYF.

The V call is TRBV7-2, the J call TRBJ2-7, with D possibly being TRBD1 (5 bases). CDR3 length equals 13 residues. The V end lost 5 bases, the J end lost 0 bases, and 8 bases lay between the germline ends. In germline, CDR1 is SGHTA, CDR2 FQGNSA. CDR3: CASSQGSSYEQYF. The CDR3 nucleotides read TGTGCCAGCAGCCAGGGTAGCTCCTACGAGCAGTACTTC.

This clone was counted once. The chain combines TRBV7-8 with TRBJ1-4, with a tentative D call TRBD1 (5 bases). CDR1 is SGHVS, CDR2 FQNEAQ, per germline. V was shortened by 2 bases and J by 7 bases, with 11 bases between the two germline ends. This CDR3 has 14 residues. This CDR3 reads CASSLFQRGEKLFF. CDR3 DNA: TGTGCCAGCAGCTTATTCCAGAGGGGTGAAAAACTGTTTTTT.

This clone was observed a handful of times. The genes are TRBV7-3 and TRBJ2-4, with D perhaps TRBD2 (5 bases). V lost 5 bases, J lost 5 bases, and 16 bases lay in between. Germline V gives CDR1 SGHTA, CDR2 FQGTGA. The CDR3 runs 15 residues. CDR3 nucleotide sequence: TGTGCCAGCAGCATGGACTCACGCAGCCAAAACATTCAGTACTTC. It specifies CASSMDSRSQNIQYF.

The chain combines TRBV5-1 with TRBJ1-1; no firm D call. CDR1 and CDR2 (germline): SGHRS, YFSETQ. V lost 4 bases and J lost 6, with 13 bases in between. The CDR3 consists of 13 residues. In DNA form, the CDR3 reads TGCGCCAGCAGCCTGGGGTCTTTAGCTGAAGCTTTCTTT. Amino acid sequence: CASSLGSLAEAFF.

The V gene is TRBV19, the J gene TRBJ2-5, with 12 positions matching TRBD2. V shed 7 bases and J 10 bases; nucleotides not matched to a gene: 10. Germline CDR1 reads LNHDA; CDR2 reads SQIVND (reference sequence). The CDR3 contains 14 residues. The CDR3 loop reads CASTLTSGSGNQYF. The CDR3, as DNA: TGTGCCAGTACTTTGACTAGCGGGAGCGGGAACCAGTACTTC.

This chain uses TRBV30 with TRBJ2-5; 7 bases fit TRBD1. Germline V gene sequence: CDR1 GTSNPN, CDR2 SVGIG (reference sequence). The CDR3 is 14 residues long. J gave up 4 bases and V 0 bases, and 5 bases lay outside the gene matches. For the CDR3, the DNA is TGTGCCTGGAGTGTGGAGGACAGGATAGAGACCCAGTACTTC. This codes for CAWSVEDRIETQYF.

This clone was seen just once. The chain couples TRBV28 to TRBJ2-7; TRBD2 agrees at 8 bases. V trimming: 2 bases; J trimming: 1 base; junction bases outside the gene matches: 4. The CDR3 has 15 residues. CDR1 is MDHEN, CDR2 SYDVKM, per germline. As DNA, the CDR3 is TGTGCCAGCAGTTTAGGGCCGGGAGGGTCCTACGAGCAGTACTTC. This codes for CASSLGPGGSYEQYF.

This rearrangement joins TRBV27 to TRBJ2-1, with TRBD1 matching over 10 bases. This CDR3 is built from 13 residues. CDR1 and CDR2 from the germline V gene are MNHEY and SMNVEV (reference sequence). V was pared by 5 bases and J by 7 bases, with 2 bases of the junction left unmatched. CDR3 sequence reads: CASSMDRGNEQFF. CDR3 coding DNA: TGTGCCAGCAGTATGGACAGGGGGAATGAGCAGTTCTTC.

This clone was observed once. The chain recombines TRBV29-1 with TRBJ1-2; D unresolved. The CDR3 is 12 amino acids. CDR1 is SQVTM and CDR2 is ANQGSEA in the germline V gene. V was shortened by 2 bases and J by 8 bases, with 12 bases between the two germline ends. CDR3 protein: CSVERGDTGYTF. The CDR3 DNA follows: TGCAGCGTTGAACGGGGAGATACGGGCTACACCTTC.

The rearrangement joins TRBV5-6 to TRBJ2-2; D unresolved. The CDR3 contains 12 residues. Deletions cut 4 bases from V and 6 bases from J, with 7 bases between. The germline V gene encodes CDR1 SGHDT and CDR2 YYEEEE. The CDR3 region is CASSRPPGELFF. The CDR3 coding sequence is TGTGCCAGCAGCCGCCCCCCCGGGGAGCTGTTTTTT.

The CDR3 DNA follows: TGTGCCAGCAGCTTAGGGCCAGGGAGCGAAAAACTGTTTTTT. Protein: CASSLGPGSEKLFF. The chain carries TRBV7-2 and TRBJ1-4; D may be TRBD1 (5 bases). Looked up from germline, CDR1 is SGHTA and CDR2 is FQGNSA. The CDR3 loop spans 14 amino acids. V was clipped by 1 base and J by 8 bases, with 11 bases between them.